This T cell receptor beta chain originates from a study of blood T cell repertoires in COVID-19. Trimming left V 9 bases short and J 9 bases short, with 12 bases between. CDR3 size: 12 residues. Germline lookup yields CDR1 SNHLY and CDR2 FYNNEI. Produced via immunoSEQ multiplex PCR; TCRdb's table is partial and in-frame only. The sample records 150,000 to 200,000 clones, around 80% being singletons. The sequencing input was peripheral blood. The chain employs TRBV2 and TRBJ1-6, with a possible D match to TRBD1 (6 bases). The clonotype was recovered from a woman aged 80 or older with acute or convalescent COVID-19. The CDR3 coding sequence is TGTGCCAGACAGGGAACAGGTTCACCCCTCCACTTT. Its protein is CARQGTGSPLHF.